The rows below give T cell receptor beta chains drawn from one sample of a study of spatial heterogeneity in lung cancer. TCRdb itself ran the 5' RACE reads through MiXCR, one entry per CDR3 protein. Counted here are 3,000 or so distinct CDR3 sequences, roughly 6% occurring once; the ten biggest clones make up about 30%. Material: lung tumor tissue, obtained at surgery. These receptors originate from a male donor with early-stage non-small cell lung cancer. Both conserved end residues are part of each CDR3.

>TRBV6-2/TRBV6-3|TRBJ2-1
CASSFSIAANEQFF
>TRBV11-2|TRBJ2-5
CASSLVYGETQYF
>TRBV6-1|TRBJ1-5
CASRDRGNQPQHF
>TRBV20-1|TRBJ1-4
CSARNALNEKLFF
>TRBV7-6|TRBJ1-1
CASSHGGGVTEAFF
>TRBV28|TRBJ2-5
CASSPGQEGSRTQYF
>TRBV5-4|TRBJ1-2
CASSLAGSYTF
>TRBV7-9|TRBJ2-3
CASSYGLTTDTQYF
>TRBV5-1|TRBJ1-1
CASRGGTEAFF
>TRBV2|TRBJ2-3
CASGGSTRADTQYF
>TRBV19|TRBJ1-5
CASSIGGRSNQPQHF
>TRBV4-1|TRBJ1-1
CASSQDEALGAEAFF
>TRBV6-1|TRBJ2-5
CAIGGLAGIQETQYF
>TRBV5-4|TRBJ1-4
CASLGQRVFNEKLFF
>TRBV19|TRBJ2-1
CASSPRSLAQTSEQFF
>TRBV3-1|TRBJ2-1
CASSPSRFEQFF
>TRBV29-1|TRBJ2-3
CSHLEQGLLRTDTQYF
>TRBV5-6|TRBJ1-2
CASSLGIPTYGYTF
>TRBV12-3/TRBV12-4|TRBJ2-1
CASSFQGGNEQFF
>TRBV5-1|TRBJ2-2
CASREWDTGELFF
>TRBV7-9|TRBJ2-5
CASSPGLVGGQETQYF
>TRBV7-2|TRBJ2-1
CASRPGAGAIYNEQFF
>TRBV6-1|TRBJ1-5
CASSEGGGQPQHF
>TRBV4-1|TRBJ2-2
CASSPLRDWGGELFF
>TRBV2|TRBJ2-7
CASMDYEQYF
>TRBV11-2|TRBJ2-3
CASSHFHTDTQYF
>TRBV7-9|TRBJ2-2
CASSQALGPTGELFF
>TRBV6-1|TRBJ2-1
CASSPTGLAGRKQFF
>TRBV3-1|TRBJ2-7
CASSQGGEQYF
>TRBV12-3/TRBV12-4|TRBJ2-7
CASSLGTGPYEQYF
>TRBV5-1|TRBJ2-7
CASSLEQGPYEQYF
>TRBV10-3|TRBJ2-6
CAISAQDRASSGANVLTF